The rows below give T cell receptor beta chains drawn from one sample of a study of cytomegalovirus exposure and HLA in healthy donors. Clones were read by immunoSEQ multiplex PCR, and TCRdb kept only the in-frame ones, dropping some. The data hold 95,000 to 150,000 clones, with approximately 70% observed a single time. The sample was PBMCs. The source of these receptors is a man in his late teens or twenties in good health and CMV-seronegative. CDR3s include the opening cysteine and the closing phenylalanine or tryptophan. D genes are given only for firm matches. Clone size is given for some rows only: seen once, a few or many times, or a class if the clone is expanded.

j_call d_call clone_size v_call cdr3_nt cdr3_aa
TRBJ2-2 TRBD2 - TRBV5-6 TGTGCCAGCAGACGAGGGACTAGCGCGGCGAACACCGGGGAGCTGTTTTTT CASRRGTSAANTGELFF
TRBJ2-4 TRBD1 - TRBV7-9 TGTGCCAGCAGCGCAGTTTCCGGACAGGGGTCCATTCAGTACTTC CASSAVSGQGSIQYF
TRBJ2-5 TRBD2 - TRBV18 TGTGCCAGCTCGAGGACTAGCGGGGATTCGGAGACCCAGTACTTC CASSRTSGDSETQYF
TRBJ1-4 - - TRBV30 TGTGCCTGGAGTGTTGGAGCAACTAATGAAAAACTGTTTTTT CAWSVGATNEKLFF
TRBJ2-1 - - TRBV19 TGTGCCAGTAGTATTGGAGGGCCTAGGAATGAGCAGTTCTTC CASSIGGPRNEQFF
TRBJ2-7 TRBD1 - TRBV15 TGTGCCACCAGCTCTAGTCCGGGACAGGCGAGCTACGAGCAGTACTTC CATSSSPGQASYEQYF
TRBJ1-5 - - TRBV15 TGTGCCACCAGCAGAGTTGCGAGTCAGCCCCAGCATTTT CATSRVASQPQHF
TRBJ2-2 - - TRBV9 TGTGCCAGCAGCGTAGCGGGGTTTACCGGGGAGCTGTTTTTT CASSVAGFTGELFF
TRBJ1-1 TRBD1 - TRBV7-9 TGTGCCAGCAGCTTTCGGGGGGGGACAGGGGGCGTCACTGAAGCTTTCTTT CASSFRGGTGGVTEAFF
TRBJ1-2 - - TRBV10-3 TGTGCCATCAGTGAGTCTACAGGGAATGGCTACACCTTC CAISESTGNGYTF
TRBJ2-5 TRBD1 once TRBV18 TGTGCCAGCTCACAAGACAGGGGGACAGAGATCCAGTACTTC CASSQDRGTEIQYF
TRBJ2-7 - - TRBV6-5 TGTGCCAGCAGTAACGGAGAGTCCTACGAGCAGTACTTC CASSNGESYEQYF
TRBJ1-1 TRBD1 - TRBV30 TGTGCCTGGGACAGGGGCAATGAAGCTTTCTTT CAWDRGNEAFF
TRBJ1-2 TRBD1 few TRBV28 TGTGCCAGCCGAAACAGGGGGACTAACTATGGCTACACCTTC CASRNRGTNYGYTF
TRBJ1-1 - - TRBV6-5 TGTGCCAGCAGTTACGCGGTCGGTGAAGCTTTCTTT CASSYAVGEAFF
TRBJ2-7 TRBD1 - TRBV18 TGTGCCAGCTCACCCCAATTAGCCGGGACAGGGCCTCCCTACGAGCAGTACTTC CASSPQLAGTGPPYEQYF
TRBJ2-2 - - TRBV5-6 TGTGCCAGCAGCCCCGGGAACACCGGGGAGCTGTTTTTT CASSPGNTGELFF
TRBJ1-6 - - TRBV4-3 TGCGCCAGCAGCCAAGACGGAACAGATAATTCACCCCTCCACTTT CASSQDGTDNSPLHF
TRBJ2-7 - few TRBV19 TGTGCCAGTAGTCCCACGGCAGGGTTCTACGAGCAGTACTTC CASSPTAGFYEQYF
TRBJ2-2 TRBD1 once TRBV4-2 TGTGCCACCCAGAAAGGGGGCGTTGACACCGGGGAGCTGTTTTTT CATQKGGVDTGELFF
TRBJ2-1 TRBD1 - TRBV19 TGTGCCAGTAGTATAGCCGGGACAGGGGGCTTGAATGAGCAGTTCTTC CASSIAGTGGLNEQFF
TRBJ2-1 TRBD2 - TRBV7-8 TGTGCCAGCAGCTTAGCGAGGGGACTAGCTGTCAATGAGCAGTTCTTC CASSLARGLAVNEQFF
TRBJ2-1 - - TRBV15 TGTGCCACCAGCAGAACAACTAGGAATGAGCAGTTCTTC CATSRTTRNEQFF
TRBJ2-7 - - TRBV28 TGTGCCAGCGATATGCACCCCTTGGGGACTCCGCTTCGGGAGCAGTACTTC CASDMHPLGTPLREQYF
TRBJ1-5 TRBD1 - TRBV7-2 TGTGCCAGCAGCTTAGCGGGTGGAGGGGGCAGCAATCAGCCCCAGCATTTT CASSLAGGGGSNQPQHF
TRBJ2-2 - - TRBV9 TGTGCCAGCAGCGTAACTGGGCTCGGGGAGCTGTTTTTT CASSVTGLGELFF
TRBJ2-6 TRBD1 - TRBV7-9 TGTTCCAGCAGCTTAACAGGGGATATCCCTGGGGCCAACGTCCTGACTTTC CSSSLTGDIPGANVLTF
TRBJ1-5 - - TRBV5-5 TGTGCCAGCAGCTTAAGGACAGACCCGGGACAGCCCCAGCATTTT CASSLRTDPGQPQHF
TRBJ2-2 TRBD2 medium-sized TRBV5-4 TGTGCCAGCAGCTTAGCGGGAGAGTTGGCCGGGGAGCTGTTTTTT CASSLAGELAGELFF
TRBJ1-5 TRBD1 - TRBV5-1 TGCGCCAGCAGCTTGGACAGGGGGGACAATCAGCCCCAGCATTTT CASSLDRGDNQPQHF
TRBJ2-1 TRBD1 - TRBV5-4 TGTGCCAGCAGCCCCCCGACAGGGCTGGGCAATGAGCAGTTCTTC CASSPPTGLGNEQFF
TRBJ1-5 TRBD1 - TRBV28 TGTGCCAGCGGTGACAGGGGGCTTCAGCCCCAGCATTTT CASGDRGLQPQHF
TRBJ2-1 - - TRBV9 TGTGCCAGCAGCGTAGTCGGGGGCTCCTACAATGAGCAGTTCTTC CASSVVGGSYNEQFF
TRBJ1-2 TRBD1 - TRBV7-9 TGTGCCAGCAGCTTATTGGGACAGGCTGGTGGAGGCTACACCTTC CASSLLGQAGGGYTF
TRBJ2-1 - - TRBV6-5 TGTGCCAGCAGTTTAACGGGACTGCTCTACAATGAGCAGTTCTTC CASSLTGLLYNEQFF
TRBJ1-2 - - TRBV27 TGTGCCAGCAGTTCGATTAGACAAACTAACTATGGCTACACCTTC CASSSIRQTNYGYTF
TRBJ2-3 - - TRBV5-1 TGCGCCAGCAGCTGGCTGCAGGGGGGAGGCAAAAGCACAGATACGCAGTATTTT CASSWLQGGGKSTDTQYF
TRBJ2-1 - once TRBV5-1 TGCGCCAGCAGCTTGGAACTTGGGACTGGGGAGCAGTTCTTC CASSLELGTGEQFF